The next 23 T cell receptor beta chains were all read from a single sample in a study of shared clonotypes between healthy human individuals. Using immunoSEQ multiplex PCR, the repertoire was profiled, and TCRdb retains in-frame clones only, with some absent. The data contain about 2 million clones, roughly 95% of them singletons. The sequenced sample consisted of naive CD4+ T cells sorted from blood. Subset: CD45RA+ positively selected. These TCRs come from a man aged 18 to 29 in good health.

The rearrangement joins TRBV6-5 to TRBJ2-5, with D unclear. CDR1 is MNHEY, CDR2 SVGAGI, per germline. Trimming left V 6 bases short and J 4 bases short, with 9 bases between. The CDR3 has 12 residues. The CDR3 is CASRRTPETQYF. The CDR3, as DNA: TGTGCCAGCAGACGTACCCCAGAGACCCAGTACTTC.

CDR3: CASSDSSRVTSWETYEQYF. CDR3 sequence (DNA): TGTGCCAGCAGTGACTCGTCCCGAGTCACTAGCTGGGAAACCTACGAGCAGTACTTC. This chain links TRBV6-4 with TRBJ2-7; TRBD2 is a possible D gene (6 bases). This CDR3 region has 19 residues. The germline V gene encodes CDR1 MRHNA and CDR2 SNTAGT. V was pared by 0 bases and J by 2 bases, with 23 bases between.

This clone was seen just once. This same CDR3 is encoded by further DNA sequences in the sample. V usage is TRBV30 and J usage is TRBJ1-5; no clear D. The ends were cut back, 1 base at V and 3 bases at J, with 4 bases in the middle. This CDR3 region has 12 residues. Germline CDR1 reads GTSNPN; CDR2 reads SVGIG (reference sequence). CDR3: CAWSATNQPQHF. CDR3 nucleotide sequence: TGTGCCTGGAGTGCCACCAATCAGCCCCAGCATTTT.

This chain joins TRBV2 and TRBJ1-2; D may be TRBD1 (6 bases). Trimming took 3 bases from V and 1 from J, leaving 15 bases between them. The CDR3 is 16 amino acids. CDR1 is SNHLY and CDR2 is FYNNEI in the germline V gene. The CDR3 coding sequence is TGTGCCAGCAGTGACGTTCGGGGGGCCTTTAACTATGGCTACACCTTC. Its translation: CASSDVRGAFNYGYTF.

The genes are TRBV29-1 and TRBJ2-1; the match to TRBD2 covers 13 bases. The CDR3 spans 15 residues. V gave up 7 bases and J gave up 3 bases; unmatched junction bases: 6. CDR1 is SQVTM and CDR2 is ANQGSEA in the germline V gene. Written as DNA, the CDR3 is TGCAGCGGGGGACTAGCGGGAAACGGCTACAATGAGCAGTTCTTC. Its protein product is CSGGLAGNGYNEQFF.

The chain couples TRBV7-2 to TRBJ2-7; TRBD1 might be the D (6 bases). CDR3 size: 15 residues. V lost 1 base and J lost 0, with 10 bases in between. CDR1 is SGHTA and CDR2 is FQGNSA in the germline V gene. The CDR3 reads CASSLETGSSYEQYF. CDR3 bases: TGTGCCAGCAGCTTAGAGACAGGTAGCTCCTACGAGCAGTACTTC. The full variable domain, rest sourced from reference TRBV7-2 and TRBJ2-7, is GAGVSQSPSNKVTEKGKDVELRCDPISGHTALYWYRQSLGQGLEFLIYFQGNSAPDKSGLPSDRFSAERTGGSVSTLTIQRTQQEDSAVYLCASSLETGSSYEQYFGPGTRLTVT.

This sequence joins TRBV10-2 and TRBJ1-1; D gene unclear. The V end was cut by 5 bases, the J end by 4 bases, with 8 bases between. This CDR3 comprises 12 residues. Germline V gene sequence: CDR1 WSHSY, CDR2 SAAADI. This chain's CDR3 is CASSPVGTEAFF. Here the CDR3 DNA reads TGCGCCAGCAGTCCGGTGGGCACTGAAGCTTTCTTT.

In regard to this clone: Other DNA sequences within the sample encode an identical CDR3. The chain carries TRBV5-4 and TRBJ2-1, with 8 bases matching TRBD2. V trimming: 0 bases; J trimming: 4 bases; junction bases outside the gene matches: 3. Germline loops: CDR1 SGHNT, CDR2 YYREEE (reference sequence). The CDR3 extends over 15 amino acids. This CDR3 reads CASSLEGLAYNEQFF. The DNA for the CDR3 is TGTGCCAGCAGCTTGGAAGGACTAGCTTACAATGAGCAGTTCTTC.

The chain links TRBV2 to TRBJ2-2, with D perhaps TRBD1 (6 bases). V lost 4 bases to trimming and J lost 4 bases, with 7 bases between them. This CDR3 region has 13 residues. Per the germline V gene, CDR1 is SNHLY and CDR2 is FYNNEI. The CDR3 here is CASSGQATGELFF. CDR3 in DNA: TGTGCCAGCAGTGGACAGGCCACCGGGGAGCTGTTTTTT.

A note on this clone: Other DNA sequences within the sample encode an identical CDR3. The CDR3 reads CASSPPGQGAGTEAFF. In nucleotides, the CDR3 is TGTGCCAGCTCACCACCGGGACAGGGTGCGGGAACTGAAGCTTTCTTT. The genes are TRBV18 and TRBJ1-1, with 9 bases fitting TRBD1. V lost 0 bases to trimming and J lost 5 bases; unmatched junction nucleotides: 7. Germline-derived CDR1 and CDR2 are KGHSH and LQKENI. CDR3 length equals 16 residues.

About this clone: Other DNA sequences of this sample code for an identical CDR3. V gene TRBV4-3 combines with J gene TRBJ2-3, with a possible D match to TRBD2 (6 bases). The CDR3 is made up of 15 amino acids. Looked up from germline, CDR1 is LGHNA and CDR2 is YSLEER. The ends were cut back, 0 bases at V and 6 bases at J, with 13 bases in the middle. The CDR3 region is CASSQDRGSADTQYF. CDR3 DNA sequence: TGCGCCAGCAGCCAAGATCGGGGGAGTGCGGATACGCAGTATTTT.

Remarks on this clone: The same CDR3 also results from other DNA sequences found in this sample. The chain recombines TRBV18 with TRBJ1-5; tentative D call: TRBD1 (5 bases). Trimming cost V 2 bases and J 4 bases, with 12 bases left between them. The CDR3 extends over 15 amino acids. Germline lookup yields CDR1 KGHSH and CDR2 LQKENI. This chain's CDR3 is CASSPSGRGNQPQHF. CDR3 in DNA: TGTGCCAGCTCACCATCGGGGAGGGGTAATCAGCCCCAGCATTTT.

The chain couples TRBV7-8 to TRBJ2-7, with a possible D match to TRBD1 (5 bases). Per the germline V gene, CDR1 is SGHVS and CDR2 is FQNEAQ. The germline V and J ends were trimmed by 1 base and 2 bases, with 15 bases remaining between them. This CDR3 contains 16 residues. CDR3 coding DNA: TGTGCCAGCAGCTTAGGAGGAGTGGGGCAGACCTACGAGCAGTACTTC. This sequence encodes CASSLGGVGQTYEQYF. Full variable domain (remainder filled in from reference TRBV7-8 and TRBJ2-7): GAGVSQSPRYKVAKRGQDVALRCDPISGHVSLFWYQQALGQGPEFLTYFQNEAQLDKSGLPSDRFFAERPEGSVSTLKIQRTQQEDSAVYLCASSLGGVGQTYEQYFGPGTRLTVT.

J is TRBJ1-5 and V is TRBV7-2; tentative D call: TRBD1 (6 bases). The CDR3 is made up of 15 amino acids. Trimming cost V 5 bases and J 4 bases, with 15 bases left between them. The germline gives CDR1 SGHTA, CDR2 FQGNSA. CDR3 coding DNA: TGTGCCAGCAGCGAGGTAGGGACACTAAATCAGCCCCAGCATTTT. Protein sequence: CASSEVGTLNQPQHF.

The chain uses TRBV5-5 and TRBJ2-3; TRBD2 agrees at 7 bases. Germline CDR1 is SGHKS and CDR2 is YYEKEE (reference sequence). V lost 0 bases to trimming and J lost 2 bases; unmatched junction nucleotides: 9. The CDR3 sequence is 17 residues long. CDR3 residues: CASSLAGISGLTDTQYF. Written as DNA, the CDR3 is TGTGCCAGCAGCTTGGCCGGGATTAGCGGGCTCACAGATACGCAGTATTTT.

The V and J genes are TRBV29-1 and TRBJ1-1; no firm D call. The germline V gene encodes CDR1 SQVTM and CDR2 ANQGSEA. Trimming pared 1 base from V and 4 bases from J, leaving 7 bases between. The CDR3 runs 12 residues. The CDR3 nucleotides read TGCAGCGTTGAAGGACGTCTCACTGAAGCTTTCTTT. Residues: CSVEGRLTEAFF.

This sequence joins TRBV7-8 and TRBJ2-5, with 14 bases lining up with TRBD2. Trimming at V came to 4 bases and at J to 4 bases, leaving 5 bases not matched to a gene. Germline V CDR1 and CDR2: SGHVS, FQNEAQ. The CDR3 loop spans 16 amino acids. The CDR3 protein is CASSSSGTSGRETQYF. The DNA of the CDR3 is TGTGCCAGCAGCTCCTCCGGGACTAGCGGGAGAGAGACCCAGTACTTC.

V and J are TRBV19 and TRBJ2-7; D unresolved. The CDR3 consists of 15 residues. V shed 6 bases and J shed 5 bases, with 20 bases lying between them. The germline V gene has CDR1 LNHDA and CDR2 SQIVND (reference sequence). This CDR3 reads CASSNMDGRPNEQYF. CDR3 bases: TGTGCCAGTAGCAATATGGACGGACGCCCTAACGAGCAGTACTTC.

The rearrangement joins TRBV10-3 to TRBJ2-7; D is possibly TRBD1 (6 bases). V gave up 4 bases and J gave up 0 bases, with 10 bases separating them. Looked up from germline, CDR1 is ENHRY and CDR2 is SYGVKD. CDR3 length: 14 residues. CDR3 nucleotide sequence: TGTGCCATCAGTGGACAGGCGAGCTCCTACGAGCAGTACTTC. Encoded protein: CAISGQASSYEQYF.

The gene calls are TRBV7-9 and TRBJ2-7, with 7 bases identical to TRBD1. Germline CDR1 SEHNR, CDR2 FQNEAQ (reference sequence). V lost 3 bases, J lost 2 bases, and 7 bases stayed unmatched. The CDR3 contains 15 residues. The CDR3 region is CASSLTGTAAYEQYF. In nucleotides, the CDR3 is TGTGCCAGCAGCTTGACAGGGACGGCGGCCTACGAGCAGTACTTC.

The chain joins TRBV19 to TRBJ1-3; D ambiguous. Trimming shortened V by 4 bases and J by 0 bases, and 7 bases separated the two germline ends. Germline loops: CDR1 LNHDA, CDR2 SQIVND (reference sequence). The CDR3 contains 14 residues. The CDR3, as DNA: TGTGCCAGTAGTAACCGGCACTCTGGAAACACCATATATTTT. It yields the protein CASSNRHSGNTIYF.

CDR3 sequence: CASSYAGTGTEAFF. CDR3 coding DNA: TGTGCCAGCAGTTACGCAGGGACGGGCACTGAAGCTTTCTTT. This chain uses TRBV6-6 with TRBJ1-1; possibly TRBD1 for D (5 bases). This CDR3 region has 14 residues. Germline V lookup: CDR1 MNHNY, CDR2 SVGAGI (reference sequence). V lost 2 bases, J lost 4 bases, and 11 bases lay in between.

This clone has just a few counts. Its ends do not fully match the called genes, so a read error is possible. The rearrangement joins TRBV5-4 to TRBJ1-2, with 7 bases identical to TRBD1. Germline V lookup: CDR1 SGHNT, CDR2 YYREEE (reference sequence). The CDR3 consists of 12 residues. CDR3 nucleotides: TGTGCCAGCAGCTTGGGCGGGGGGACAGCCATCTTC. Translating it yields CASSLGGGTAIF.